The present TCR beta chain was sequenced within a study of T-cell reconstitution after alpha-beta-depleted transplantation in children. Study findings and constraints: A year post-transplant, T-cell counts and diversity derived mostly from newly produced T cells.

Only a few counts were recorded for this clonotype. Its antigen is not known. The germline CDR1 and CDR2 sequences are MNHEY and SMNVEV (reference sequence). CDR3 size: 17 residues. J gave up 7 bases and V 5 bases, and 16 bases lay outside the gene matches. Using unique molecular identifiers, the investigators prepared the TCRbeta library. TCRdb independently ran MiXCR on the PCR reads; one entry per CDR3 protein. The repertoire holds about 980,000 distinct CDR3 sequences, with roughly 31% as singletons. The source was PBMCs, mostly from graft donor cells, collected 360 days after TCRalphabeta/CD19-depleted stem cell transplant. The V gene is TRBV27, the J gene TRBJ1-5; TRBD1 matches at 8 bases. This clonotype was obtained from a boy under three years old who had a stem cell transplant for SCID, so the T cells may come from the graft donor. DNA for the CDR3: TGTGCCAGCAGTCCTTCCCCGGGACAGGTCTTCGTACAGCCCCAGCATTTT. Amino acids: CASSPSPGQVFVQPQHF.